This T cell receptor (beta chain) comes out of a study of read filtering for tumor transcriptome and immune sequencing. Study information: After DNase treatment, RNA was made into whole-transcriptome libraries. Per sample, TCR-region reads ranged about 4 to 11 million by IR-seq, roughly 75 to 1273 by RNA-seq.

The CDR3 covers 15 residues. The germline CDR1 and CDR2 sequences are SQVTM and ANQGSEA. The junction had 12 bases not matched to a gene; V was cut back by 7 bases and J by 5 bases. From approximately 400 ng of RNA, a library with molecular barcoded alpha/delta and beta/gamma adaptors was made. A single record per CDR3 protein comes from TCRdb applying MiXCR to the reads. Here the sample spans roughly 68,000 distinct CDR3 sequences, roughly 14% being singletons. Sampling of bone marrow took place during active disease in every patient. The rearrangement joins TRBV29-1 to TRBJ2-3, with TRBD2 matching 10 bases. The origin of this receptor is a donor at least 40 years old with multiple myeloma. Specimen: a population of CD138-negative cells sorted from bone marrow. DNA of the CDR3: TGCAGCGCTGAGGGCCTAGCGGGAGTTGAAGATACGCAGTATTTT. The encoded protein is CSAEGLAGVEDTQYF.